This TCR beta chain was captured in a study of T cell responses to AZD1222 COVID-19 vaccine. The method was immunoSEQ multiplex PCR; TCRdb's version includes in-frame clones alone and lacks a portion of them. The data hold roughly 150,000 clones, with about nine tenths observed a single time. The CDR3 is 13 amino acids. V lost 5 bases and J 1 base, leaving 8 bases between the germline ends. Germline lookup yields CDR1 MNHEY and CDR2 SVGEGT. The genes are TRBV6-2 or TRBV6-3 and TRBJ1-1, with D uncertain. This sequence originates from an adult in good health. This sample comprised peripheral blood, obtained on day 0 of AZD1222 vaccination. CDR3 DNA sequence: TGTGCCAGCAGTCGGAGTACGAACACTGAAGCTTTCTTT. Its protein product is CASSRSTNTEAFF.